This T cell receptor (beta chain) was sequenced in a study of T cells in Graves' hyperthyroidism and ophthalmopathy. Study-wide findings and caveats: Ophthalmopathy, as predicted by the model, came a median roughly 6.5 months after the prediction.

Graves' hyperthyroidism was deemed stable given no ophthalmopathy progression within 18 months. Uncontrolled infection, other autoimmune disease, pregnancy or lactation barred patients from enrollment. This clonotype was detected only a few times. The target antigen is unknown. Germline CDR1 is DFQATT and CDR2 is SNEGSKA (reference sequence). The CDR3 runs to 15 residues. Trimming shortened V by 5 bases and J by 5 bases, and 22 bases separated the two germline ends. RNA transcripts gave rise to amplified TCR beta CDR3 regions. The TCR CDR3 was amplified in a first-round RT-PCR using the HTBI primer set. Each CDR3 protein gets one entry after TCRdb re-called the multiplex PCR reads with MiXCR. The table lists hundreds of thousands of distinct CDR3 sequences, 30% to 40% of them singletons.

The chain links TRBV20-1 to TRBJ2-7; tentative D call: TRBD1 (6 bases). The receptor was derived from a woman aged 40 to 50 with Graves' hyperthyroidism. Sample: blood. CDR3 nucleotide sequence: TGCAGTGCTCTCTATGGAACAGGGAATTTGGACGAGCAGTACTTC. Translating gives CSALYGTGNLDEQYF.